This T cell receptor (beta chain) was captured by sequencing in a study of shared clonotypes between healthy human individuals. CD45RA-negative memory and CD45RA+ naive subsets were split from the CD4+ cells. Broader study findings: Between several donors, naive CD4 clonotypes were shared at a level of about 5%. Though the depth was large, rarefaction showed that sorted-subset sequencing was incomplete.

TCRdb keeps only in-frame clones here, not all; method: immunoSEQ multiplex PCR. The data hold just over 2,000,000 clones, with 85% to 95% observed a single time. There are 16 residues in the CDR3. Trimming stripped 3 bases from V and 0 bases from J, with 14 bases between. Germline V gene lookup returns CDR1 ENHRY and CDR2 SYGVKD. Concerning this clone: Its antigen remains unidentified.

The specimen was naive CD4+ T cells sorted from blood. Subset described: CD45RA+ positively selected. The TCR comes from a man in his late teens or twenties in good health. The chain is built from TRBV10-3 and TRBJ2-5; tentatively, D is TRBD2 (6 bases). CDR3 sequence reads: CAISDPGLLDQETQYF. Written as DNA, the CDR3 is TGTGCCATCAGTGACCCGGGACTCCTGGACCAAGAGACCCAGTACTTC.